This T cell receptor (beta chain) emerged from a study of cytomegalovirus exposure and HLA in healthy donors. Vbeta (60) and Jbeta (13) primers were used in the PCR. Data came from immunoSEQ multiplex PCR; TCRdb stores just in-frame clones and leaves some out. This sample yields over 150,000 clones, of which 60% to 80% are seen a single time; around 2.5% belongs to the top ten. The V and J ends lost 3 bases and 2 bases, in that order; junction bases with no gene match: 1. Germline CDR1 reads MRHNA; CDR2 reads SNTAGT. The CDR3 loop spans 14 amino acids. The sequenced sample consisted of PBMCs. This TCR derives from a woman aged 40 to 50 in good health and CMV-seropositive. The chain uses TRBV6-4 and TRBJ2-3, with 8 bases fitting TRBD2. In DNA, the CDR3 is TGTGCCAGCAGTGAAGCGGGAGCCACAGATACGCAGTATTTT. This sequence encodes CASSEAGATDTQYF.